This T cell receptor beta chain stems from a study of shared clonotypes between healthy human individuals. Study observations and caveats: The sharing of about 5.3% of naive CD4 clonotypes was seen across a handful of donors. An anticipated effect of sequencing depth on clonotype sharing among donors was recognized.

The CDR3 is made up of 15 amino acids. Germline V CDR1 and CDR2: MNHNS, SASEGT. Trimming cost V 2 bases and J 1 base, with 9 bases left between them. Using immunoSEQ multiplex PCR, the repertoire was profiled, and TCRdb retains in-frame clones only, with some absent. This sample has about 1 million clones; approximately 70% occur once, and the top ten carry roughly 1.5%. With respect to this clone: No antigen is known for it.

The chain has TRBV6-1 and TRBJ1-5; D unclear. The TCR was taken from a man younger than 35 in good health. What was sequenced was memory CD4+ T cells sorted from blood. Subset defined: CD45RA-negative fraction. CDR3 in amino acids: CASSEQLGSNQPQHF. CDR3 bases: TGTGCCAGCAGTGAACAGCTAGGGAGCAATCAGCCCCAGCATTTT.